This is a list of T cell receptor beta chains from one sample in a study of neoadjuvant anti-PD-1 for oral cavity cancer. Clones were sequenced by immunoSEQ multiplex PCR, and TCRdb holds only the in-frame ones, with some missing. The repertoire consists of roughly 67,000 clones, with around four fifths occurring once and the leading ten covering roughly 3.4%. The source was PBMCs, collected before nivolumab (anti-PD-1) treatment. The receptors originated from a person aged 35 to 85 with oral cavity squamous cell carcinoma. Both conserved end residues are part of each CDR3. The D gene is left open where the match is weak. The size of a clone is reported for some rows only, either as once, few or many, or as a class for expanded clones.

j_call v_call clone_size d_call cdr3_nt cdr3_aa
TRBJ2-7 TRBV10-3 . TRBD1 TGTGCCATCGGCAGGGGGACAGACTCCTACGAGCAGTACTTC CAIGRGTDSYEQYF
TRBJ1-2 TRBV7-8 . . TGTGCCAGCAGCTTAGGTACGGCAGGGCATGGCTACACCTTC CASSLGTAGHGYTF
TRBJ1-1 TRBV25-1 . . TGTGCCAGCAGTATGACCGGGATAGGGGCTGAAGCTTTCTTT CASSMTGIGAEAFF
TRBJ1-4 TRBV5-1 . TRBD1 TGCGCCAGCAGCCCCACGGGACAGGGTTTCTTGGGTGAAAAACTGTTTTTT CASSPTGQGFLGEKLFF
TRBJ1-1 TRBV28 . . TGTGCCAGCAGAGGTTCAGGGTTCCGAGTGAACACTGAAGCTTTCTTT CASRGSGFRVNTEAFF
TRBJ1-1 TRBV6-1 few TRBD1 TGTGCCAGCAGGATGGGACAGGGGTTAGGTGAAGCTTTCTTT CASRMGQGLGEAFF
TRBJ2-2 TRBV2 few . TGTGCCAGCAGACAGGATCGATCGAACACCGGGGAGCTGTTTTTT CASRQDRSNTGELFF
TRBJ1-1 TRBV27 . . TGTGCCAGCAGGAACGCAGAGATGAACACTGAAGCTTTCTTT CASRNAEMNTEAFF
TRBJ2-5 TRBV28 . . TGTGCCAGCAGTTTCGCTGGACAGCAAGAGACCCAGTACTTC CASSFAGQQETQYF
TRBJ2-3 TRBV11-1 . TRBD2 TGTGCCAGCAGCCCCGGACTAGCGGACACAGATACGCAGTATTTT CASSPGLADTDTQYF
TRBJ2-3 TRBV10-1 . . TGCGCCAGCAACCAGGGAGGTGACGATACGCAGTATTTT CASNQGGDDTQYF
TRBJ2-3 TRBV5-1 . TRBD2 TGCGCCAGCAGCTTGGGGACTAGCGGGCTAACAGATACGCAGTATTTT CASSLGTSGLTDTQYF
TRBJ2-3 TRBV9 . . TGTGCCAGCAGCGCAGTGTCAGGGGAGTCGGGTGGTACGCAGTATTTT CASSAVSGESGGTQYF
TRBJ1-2 TRBV4-1 once . TGCGCCAGCAGCCAAGAAAAGGGGTTCTATGGCTACACCTTC CASSQEKGFYGYTF
TRBJ1-1 TRBV10-1 . . TGCGCCAGCAGTCGGGACTCCAGCGACCCTGAAGCTTTCTTT CASSRDSSDPEAFF
TRBJ2-3 TRBV25-1 . . TGTGCCAGCAGTGAATCATTTAAAACGCAGTATTTT CASSESFKTQYF
TRBJ1-1 TRBV19 . TRBD1 TGTGCCAGTAGTATCTACGGCCCAGGGGGAGCTTTCTTT CASSIYGPGGAFF
TRBJ2-2 TRBV7-9 . . TGTGCCAGCAGCTTAGCCCGACTCTACACCGGGGAGCTGTTTTTT CASSLARLYTGELFF
TRBJ2-1 TRBV27 . . TGTGCCAGCAGTTTATCGAGAGTGTGGGCCAATGAGCAGTTCTTC CASSLSRVWANEQFF
TRBJ2-1 TRBV6-5 . . TGTGCCAGCCACCGGGCCTCGGGTGAGCAGTTCTTC CASHRASGEQFF
TRBJ1-1 TRBV5-4 . . TGTGCCACGATCTTGAGGACTGAAGCTTTCTTT CATILRTEAFF
TRBJ2-1 TRBV6-1 . . TGTGCCAGCAGTGGAAACGGGGGCAATGAGCAGTTCTTC CASSGNGGNEQFF
TRBJ1-1 TRBV2 . TRBD1 TGTGCCAGCAACTTAGGAGGAGACAGGGCTGAAGCTTTCTTT CASNLGGDRAEAFF
TRBJ2-3 TRBV29-1 . . TGCAGCGTTGAGCTGGGGGAGGCAGATACGCAGTATTTT CSVELGEADTQYF
TRBJ1-1 TRBV9 once TRBD1 TGTGCCAGCAGCCCGGGACAGGGGGTCACTGAAGCTTTCTTT CASSPGQGVTEAFF
TRBJ2-3 TRBV5-1 . TRBD2 TGCGCCAGCAATGCCGGGACTAGCGGGGTACTTACGCAGTATTTT CASNAGTSGVLTQYF
TRBJ1-4 TRBV4-1 . TRBD1 TGCGCCAGCAGTTGGGGACAGGGGTATGAAAAACTGTTTTTT CASSWGQGYEKLFF
TRBJ1-6 TRBV19 few TRBD1 TGTGCCAGTAGTCAAACAGGGGGCGGTAATTCACCCCTCCACTTT CASSQTGGGNSPLHF
TRBJ2-7 TRBV5-1 . . TGCGCCAGCACCTTGGGTTACGAGCAGTACTTC CASTLGYEQYF
TRBJ2-1 TRBV11-3 . . TGTGCCAGCAGCTCCGGACATCCCAATGAGCAGTTCTTC CASSSGHPNEQFF
TRBJ1-2 TRBV18 . TRBD1 TGTGCCAGCTCACCGGGGACAGATCTCTATGGCTACACCTTC CASSPGTDLYGYTF
TRBJ2-7 TRBV7-2 . . TGTGCCAGCAGCTCAGAAATAGTGGGGGAGCACTACGAGCAGTACTTC CASSSEIVGEHYEQYF
TRBJ1-1 TRBV28 . . TGTGCCAGCAGTTTGCAGGATCGGATAGCTGAAGCTTTCTTT CASSLQDRIAEAFF